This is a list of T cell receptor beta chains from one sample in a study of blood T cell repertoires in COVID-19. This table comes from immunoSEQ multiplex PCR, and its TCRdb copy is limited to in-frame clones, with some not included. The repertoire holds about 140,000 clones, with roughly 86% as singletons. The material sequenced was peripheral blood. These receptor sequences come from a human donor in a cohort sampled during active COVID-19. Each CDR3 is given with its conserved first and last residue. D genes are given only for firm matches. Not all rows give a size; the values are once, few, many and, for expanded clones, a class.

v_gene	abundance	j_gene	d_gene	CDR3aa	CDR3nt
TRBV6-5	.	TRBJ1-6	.	CASSYRQGGSPLHF	TGTGCCAGCAGTTACCGGCAGGGTGGGTCACCCCTCCACTTT
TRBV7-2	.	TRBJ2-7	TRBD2	CASSLNSGAYEQYF	TGTGCCAGCAGCTTGAACAGCGGGGCGTACGAGCAGTACTTC
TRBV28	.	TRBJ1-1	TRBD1	CASSLRQGGRAFF	TGTGCCAGCAGTTTACGACAGGGCGGTAGGGCTTTCTTT
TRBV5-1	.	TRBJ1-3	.	CASSLEGRRGNTIYF	TGCGCCAGCAGCTTGGAGGGCAGGAGGGGAAACACCATATATTTT
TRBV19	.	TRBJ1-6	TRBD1	CASSDGQGVNSPLHF	TGTGCCAGTAGTGACGGACAGGGGGTCAATTCACCCCTCCACTTT
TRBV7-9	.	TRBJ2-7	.	CASRGPGASSYEQYF	TGTGCCAGCAGGGGCCCAGGGGCGAGCTCCTACGAGCAGTACTTC
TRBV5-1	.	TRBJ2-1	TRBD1	CASTPGQGMDEQFF	TGCGCCAGCACACCGGGACAGGGGATGGATGAGCAGTTCTTC
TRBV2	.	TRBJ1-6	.	CASSVSELGSPLHF	TGTGCCAGCAGTGTCAGCGAGTTGGGTTCACCCCTCCACTTT
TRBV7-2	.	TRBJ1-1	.	CASSLVDSTEAFF	TGTGCCAGCAGCTTAGTGGACTCCACTGAAGCTTTCTTT
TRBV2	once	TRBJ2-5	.	CASSKGEQETQYF	TGTGCCAGCAGTAAGGGGGAACAGGAGACCCAGTACTTC
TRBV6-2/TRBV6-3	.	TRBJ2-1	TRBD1	CASSARGPNEQFF	TGTGCCAGCAGTGCCAGGGGGCCTAATGAGCAGTTCTTC
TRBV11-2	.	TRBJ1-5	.	CASSLSLNQPQHF	TGTGCCAGCAGTTTGAGCCTCAATCAGCCCCAGCATTTT
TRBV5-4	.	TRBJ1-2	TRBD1	CASSLQDRAGGYTF	TGTGCCAGCAGCTTGCAGGACAGGGCGGGTGGCTACACCTTC
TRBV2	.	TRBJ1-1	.	CASSTEGAGTEAFF	TGTGCCAGCAGTACCGAAGGGGCCGGCACTGAAGCTTTCTTT
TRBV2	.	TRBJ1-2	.	CASSDEGGRRYGYTF	TGTGCCAGCAGTGATGAAGGAGGGCGGCGGTATGGCTACACCTTC
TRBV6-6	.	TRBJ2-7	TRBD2	CASSYGGGDSYEQYF	TGTGCCAGCAGTTACGGCGGGGGGGACTCCTACGAGCAGTACTTC
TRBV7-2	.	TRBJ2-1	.	CASSSLPRYNEQFF	TGTGCCAGCAGCTCCCTCCCCCGGTACAATGAGCAGTTCTTC
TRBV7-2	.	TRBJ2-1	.	CASSLVYGTRNEQFF	TGTGCCAGCAGCTTAGTTTATGGGACTCGTAATGAGCAGTTCTTC
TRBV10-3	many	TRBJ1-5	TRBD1	CAISEWDRGDQPQHF	TGTGCCATCAGTGAATGGGACAGGGGGGATCAGCCCCAGCATTTT
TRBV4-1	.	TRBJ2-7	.	CASSQVPGVSYEQYF	TGCGCCAGCAGCCAAGTTCCGGGGGTATCCTACGAGCAGTACTTC
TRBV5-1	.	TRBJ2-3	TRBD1	CASSTQGGVTDTQYF	TGCGCCAGCAGCACACAGGGGGGAGTCACAGATACGCAGTATTTT
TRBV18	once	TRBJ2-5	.	CASSPRVGGETQYF	TGTGCCAGCTCACCACGGGTTGGAGGAGAGACCCAGTACTTC
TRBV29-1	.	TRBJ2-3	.	CSAEVRSTDTQYF	TGCAGCGCTGAAGTGCGGAGCACAGATACGCAGTATTTT
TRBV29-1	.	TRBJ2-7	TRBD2	CSVDGLAGGVFEQYF	TGCAGCGTGGATGGACTAGCGGGAGGGGTTTTCGAGCAGTACTTC
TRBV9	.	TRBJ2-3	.	CASSVGVGLTDTQYF	TGTGCCAGCAGCGTTGGAGTGGGGCTCACAGATACGCAGTATTTT
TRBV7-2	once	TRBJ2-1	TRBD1	CASSLAGQKGGEQFF	TGTGCCAGCAGCTTAGCGGGACAGAAAGGCGGTGAGCAGTTCTTC
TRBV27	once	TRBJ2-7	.	CASSYDRYHEQYF	TGTGCCAGCAGTTATGACAGGTACCACGAGCAGTACTTC
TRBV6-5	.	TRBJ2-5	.	CASSSALEETQYF	TGTGCCAGCAGTTCTGCACTCGAAGAGACCCAGTACTTC
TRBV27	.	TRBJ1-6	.	CASSLVAVPSSYNSPLHF	TGTGCCAGCAGTTTGGTGGCAGTCCCAAGCTCCTATAATTCACCCCTCCACTTT
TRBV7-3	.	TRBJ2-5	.	CASSLRGGGETQYF	TGTGCCAGCAGCTTAAGGGGGGGCGGAGAGACCCAGTACTTC
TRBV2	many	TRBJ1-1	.	CASSGVYRNTEAFF	TGTGCCAGCAGTGGAGTCTATAGGAACACTGAAGCTTTCTTT
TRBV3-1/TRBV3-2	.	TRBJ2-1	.	CASSQERASPLYNEQFF	TGTGCCAGCAGCCAAGAACGGGCTAGCCCCCTCTACAATGAGCAGTTCTTC
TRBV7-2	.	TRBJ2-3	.	CASSPSGTDTQYF	TGTGCCAGCAGTCCTTCCGGTACAGATACGCAGTATTTT
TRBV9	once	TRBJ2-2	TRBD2	CASSVELAGTGELFF	TGTGCCAGCAGCGTAGAACTAGCGGGTACCGGGGAGCTGTTTTTT
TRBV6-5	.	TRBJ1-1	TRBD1	CASRTLQGITEAFF	TGTGCCAGCAGGACTCTACAGGGGATCACTGAAGCTTTCTTT
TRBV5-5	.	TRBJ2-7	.	CASSQDRPLYEQYF	TGTGCCAGCAGCCAGGACAGACCTCTCTACGAGCAGTACTTC
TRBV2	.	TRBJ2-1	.	CASRHRSSYNEQFF	TGTGCCAGCAGACACAGGAGCTCCTACAATGAGCAGTTCTTC
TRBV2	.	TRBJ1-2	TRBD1	CASSLDRVGYTF	TGTGCCAGCAGTCTTGACAGGGTCGGCTACACCTTC
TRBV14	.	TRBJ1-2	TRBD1	CASSPTGYAYGYTF	TGTGCCAGCAGCCCGACAGGGTATGCCTATGGCTACACCTTC
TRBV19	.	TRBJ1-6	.	CASSPRPRGNSPLHF	TGTGCCAGTAGTCCCAGACCACGGGGAAATTCACCCCTCCACTTT
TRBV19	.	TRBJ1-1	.	CASSIGIGGGTEAFF	TGTGCCAGTAGTATTGGAATTGGGGGCGGCACTGAAGCTTTCTTT
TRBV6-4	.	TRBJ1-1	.	CASSDSRGGPDTEAFF	TGTGCCAGCAGTGACTCCCGGGGGGGGCCGGACACTGAAGCTTTCTTT